This T cell receptor beta chain was obtained from a study of blood T cell repertoires in COVID-19 (TCRdb year 2020). General notes on the study: The collaborator samples originated in the United States, Italy and Spain and spanned the acute and convalescent phases of COVID-19. The samples were drawn from the first 160 participants of the ongoing ImmuneRACE study and from over 950 subjects provided by 6 global collaborators. The material from the prospective study consisted of cDNA or gDNA derived from T cells, B-cell-depleted T cells, or PBMCs. Nearly every sample came with metadata listing a de-identified subject ID, COVID-19 status, age in years and sex. HLA class I and class II types, where available, came from metadata supplied by the sample provider rather than from assay-based typing. Deeply sampled blood TCRbeta repertoires from subjects exposed to, actively infected with, or recovered from COVID-19 were included in the dataset. The repertoires were released in a freely available public database meant as a resource for research on the immune response to SARS-CoV-2.

The immunoSEQ Assay, a bias-controlled multiplex PCR, was used to amplify TCRbeta CDR3 regions from genomic DNA. In the source study's methods: Nucleated cell counts per sample were estimated from amplification of reference gene primers within the assay. Sequence reads were collapsed and filtered to measure the absolute abundance of every unique TCRbeta CDR3 rearrangement. For each sample, productive Simpson clonality was calculated as the square root of Simpson's diversity index across productive rearrangements. As stored in TCRdb, this immuneACCESS dataset retains in-frame rearrangements with V and J assigned. A fraction of the clones does not appear; measured against another copy, unresolved V genes explain less than half of the discrepancy, and the remainder lacks a known reason. Clone size and the V and J calls come from that table; the DNA yielded D and trimming. Counted in this sample were approximately 100,000 clones; about 91% of them appeared once. The ten largest make up roughly 17% of the sample.

On the study overall, not on this receptor specifically: The quantity of clinical and demographic metadata differed by source and by participant and was supplied without curation.

The junction carries 11 bases between V and J, which are trimmed by 5 bases and 7 bases respectively. The germline V gene encodes CDR1 MNHEY and CDR2 SVGAGI. Including the terminal cysteine and phenylalanine, the CDR3 comprises 12 residues. Here the CDR3 DNA is all that survives: 36 bases in frame from base 1. Each collaborating institution followed its own protocols to collect whole blood in K2EDTA tubes. For TCRbeta analysis, collaborators shipped samples in one of three forms: frozen whole blood, isolated PBMCs, or DNA extracted from either of those sample types. Comment on this clone: Which antigen it targets is not known. Base-call qualities are not available, and no considerably larger clone is one nucleotide away.

The V and J genes are TRBV6-5 and TRBJ1-1; perhaps TRBD1 is the D gene, with 6 bases matching. Sequenced input: peripheral blood. The source is a man between 45 and 60 years old with acute or convalescent COVID-19. Here the CDR3 is given as CASSTGKFEAFF. Here is the DNA: TGTGCCAGCAGTACAGGGAAGTTTGAAGCTTTCTTT.